In this sample, the clone carrying this T cell receptor beta chain turned up a few times. What it binds is unknown. The record originates from a study of liver allograft versus peripheral blood T cells. In the study overall: In transplanted livers, T cell receptor repertoires were compared with those found in the recipients' peripheral blood. Study observations and caveats: As reported, T cell receptor repertoires inside liver allografts differed from those present in peripheral blood.

Germline-derived CDR1 and CDR2 are LNHDA and SQIVND (reference sequence). With 5 bases removed from V and 7 bases from J, the gap between germline ends came to 17 bases. The CDR3 loop spans 14 amino acids. TCRdb re-analysed the reads in MiXCR, keeping a single row per CDR3 protein. The table lists approximately 9,800 distinct CDR3 sequences, approximately 26% of them singletons. The rearrangement links TRBV19 to TRBJ1-1; TRBD1 is a possible D gene (6 bases). This sequence was found in a human patient who had a liver transplant. Some T cells could come from the graft donor. The CDR3 loop is CASSSQTGDFEAFF. The DNA for the CDR3 is TGTGCCAGTAGTTCGCAGACAGGAGACTTTGAAGCTTTCTTT.